Here is one TCR beta chain with its context. Its specificity is unknown. The data originate from a study of shared clonotypes between healthy human individuals. Trimming cost V 8 bases and J 4 bases; bases outside gene matches: 10. The CDR3 totals 15 residues. The V gene's germline CDR1 is ENHRY and CDR2 SYGVKD. The method was immunoSEQ multiplex PCR; TCRdb's version includes in-frame clones alone and lacks a portion of them. In the table there are about a million clones, roughly 72% of which are singletons. Study-level results: Memory subsets generally showed lower estimated richness than naive subsets. Few donors restricted represented genetic and exposure-history diversity.

V is TRBV10-3 and J is TRBJ2-2, with 7 bases aligning to TRBD2. This clonotype was obtained from a man in his late teens or twenties in good health. What was sequenced was memory CD4+ T cells sorted from blood. Regarding subset: CD45RA-negative fraction. In DNA form, the CDR3 reads TGTGCCATCCCCTCCGGGACGGGAGGCACCGGGGAGCTGTTTTTT. Its translation: CAIPSGTGGTGELFF.